This T cell receptor beta chain was sequenced in a study of blood T cell repertoires in COVID-19. Whole-study context: The origin of the acute and convalescent COVID-19 samples was the United States, Italy and Spain. Sample material is recorded as cDNA or gDNA derived from T cells, B-cell-depleted T cells, or PBMCs.

Original methodology: Counts of nucleated cells, estimated from reference gene primer amplification, were obtained. The assay was immunoSEQ multiplex PCR, and TCRdb's table has in-frame clones only and misses some. D and trimming were read from the DNA, whereas the V and J calls and clone size are those reported in that table. The table has fewer than 300,000 clones, just under 90% seen once. This CDR3 has 16 residues. The germline CDR1 and CDR2 sequences are MNHEY and SMNVEV (reference sequence). V was trimmed by 2 bases and J by 3 bases, leaving 14 bases between them. Patients at the Seattle site were enrolled during active infection and followed longitudinally.

Sequenced material: peripheral blood. This receptor was identified in a woman aged 45-60 years with COVID-19, enrolled during active disease. V gene TRBV27 combines with J gene TRBJ1-5; tentatively, D is TRBD1 (5 bases). CDR3 sequence: CASSLTLTANNQPQHF. The CDR3 DNA sequence: TGTGCCAGCAGTTTAACCCTGACAGCGAACAATCAGCCCCAGCATTTT.